Detailed here is one T cell receptor (beta chain). The target antigen is unknown. This sample was taken from a study of a mutant IDH1 vaccine in newly diagnosed glioma. Time point meaning: week 23, last vaccination. Every single dose of the vaccine, 300 ug of mutant IDH1 20-mer peptide, came with topical imiquimod. Trimming stripped 4 bases from V and 3 bases from J, with 19 bases between. CDR3 length equals 16 residues. The germline CDR1 and CDR2 sequences are MDHEN and SYDVKM. The protocol was immunoSEQ multiplex PCR, while the TCRdb copy is restricted to in-frame clones and leaves out a portion. The table includes 50,000 to 70,000 clones, over 75% detected once.

This sequence originates from a man between 18 and 35 years old with glioma. V is TRBV28 and J is TRBJ2-7; D possibly corresponds to TRBD1 (6 bases). This material consisted of PBMCs, taken from a glioma patient whose treatment included an IDH1 peptide vaccine. CDR3 nucleotides: TGTGCCAGCAGTTCGTCCTCGGGACAAAAGTACTACGAGCAGTACTTC. It specifies CASSSSSGQKYYEQYF. Filled out from reference TRBV28 and TRBJ2-7, the complete variable domain reads DVKVTQSSRYLVKRTGEKVFLECVQDMDHENMFWYRQDPGLGLRLIYFSYDVKMKEKGDIPEGYSVSREKKERFSLILESASTNQTSMYLCASSSSSGQKYYEQYFGPGTRLTVT.